This T cell receptor beta chain stems from a study of T-cell memory formation after mild COVID-19. This clonotype came up many times. Its antigen is unidentified. Employing constant-segment primers, 5'RACE generated TCR alpha and TCR beta cDNA libraries bearing sample barcodes and UMIs. TCRdb re-analysed the 5' RACE reads in MiXCR, keeping a single row per CDR3 protein. The sample contains 100,000 to 150,000 distinct CDR3 sequences, about 18% of which appear only once. Regarding the study as a whole: Pre-infection memory showed some responding clones, and this suggested that cross-reactive memory joined.

The sample taken for sequencing was PBMCs or a T cell subset sorted from them (not recorded which). The source of this sequence is a man between 18 and 29 years old who had mild COVID-19 (a few samples of this study predate the infection). Cell type and time point are not known.

The chain's CDR3 is CASSPSRQGNTGELFF. The CDR3 DNA reads TGTGCCAGCAGCCCCTCCAGACAGGGAAACACCGGGGAGCTGTTTTTT. This chain joins TRBV7-6 and TRBJ2-2, with 7 bases aligning to TRBD1. From germline, CDR1 is SGHVS and CDR2 FNYEAQ. The CDR3 loop spans 16 amino acids. Germline trimming cut 5 bases from V and 2 bases from J; bases unmatched to any gene: 8. The whole variable domain, remainder taken from reference TRBV7-6 and TRBJ2-2, is GAGVSQSPRYKVTKRGQDVALRCDPISGHVSLYWYRQALGQGPEFLTYFNYEAQQDKSGLPNDRFSAERPEGSISTLTIQRTEQRDSAMYRCASSPSRQGNTGELFFGEGSRLTVL.